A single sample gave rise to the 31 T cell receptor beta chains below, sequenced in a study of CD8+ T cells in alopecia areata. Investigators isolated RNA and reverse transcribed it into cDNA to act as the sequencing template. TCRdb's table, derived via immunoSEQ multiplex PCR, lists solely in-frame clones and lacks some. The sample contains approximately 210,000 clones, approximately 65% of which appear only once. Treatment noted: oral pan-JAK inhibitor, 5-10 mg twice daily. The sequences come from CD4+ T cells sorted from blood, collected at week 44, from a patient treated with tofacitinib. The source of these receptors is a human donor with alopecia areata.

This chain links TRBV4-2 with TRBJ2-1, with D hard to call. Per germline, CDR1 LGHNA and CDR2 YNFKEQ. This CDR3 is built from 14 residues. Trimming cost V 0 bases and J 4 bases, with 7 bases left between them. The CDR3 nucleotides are TGTGCCAGCAGCCAAGAATGGGATTACAATGAGCAGTTCTTC. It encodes CASSQEWDYNEQFF.

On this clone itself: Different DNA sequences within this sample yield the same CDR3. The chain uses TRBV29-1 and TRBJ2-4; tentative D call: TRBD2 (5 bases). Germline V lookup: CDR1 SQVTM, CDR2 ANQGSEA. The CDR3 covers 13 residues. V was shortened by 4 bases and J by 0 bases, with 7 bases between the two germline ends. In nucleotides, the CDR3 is TGCAGCGTTGTAGGAGGAGCCAAAAACATTCAGTACTTC. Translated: CSVVGGAKNIQYF.

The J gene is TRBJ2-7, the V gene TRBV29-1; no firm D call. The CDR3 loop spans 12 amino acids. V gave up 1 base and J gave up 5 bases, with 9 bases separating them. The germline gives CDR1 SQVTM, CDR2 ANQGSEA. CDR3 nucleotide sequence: TGCAGCGTTGAAGTATTAAGCGACGAGCAGTACTTC. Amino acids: CSVEVLSDEQYF.

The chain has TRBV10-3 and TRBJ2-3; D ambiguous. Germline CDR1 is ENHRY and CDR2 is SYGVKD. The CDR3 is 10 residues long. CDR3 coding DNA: TGTGGTGCCGGAGCGGATACGCAGTATTTT. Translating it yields CGAGADTQYF.

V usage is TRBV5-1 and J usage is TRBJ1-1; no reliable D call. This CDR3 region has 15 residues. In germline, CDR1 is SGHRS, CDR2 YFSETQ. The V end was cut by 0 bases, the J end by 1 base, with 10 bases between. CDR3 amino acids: CASSLEPIRNTEAFF. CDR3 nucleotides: TGCGCCAGCAGCTTGGAGCCGATCCGGAACACTGAAGCTTTCTTT.

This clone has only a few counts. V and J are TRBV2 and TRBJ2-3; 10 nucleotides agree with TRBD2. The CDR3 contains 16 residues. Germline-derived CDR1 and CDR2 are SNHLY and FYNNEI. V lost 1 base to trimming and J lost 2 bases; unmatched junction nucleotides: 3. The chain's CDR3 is CASSEGTSGNTDTQYF. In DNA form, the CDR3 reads TGTGCCAGCAGTGAAGGCACTAGCGGGAACACAGATACGCAGTATTTT. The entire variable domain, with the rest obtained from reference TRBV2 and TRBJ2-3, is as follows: EPEVTQTPSHQVTQMGQEVILRCVPISNHLYFYWYRQILGQKVEFLVSFYNNEISEKSEIFDDQFSVERPDGSNFTLKIRSTKLEDSAMYFCASSEGTSGNTDTQYFGPGTRLTVL.

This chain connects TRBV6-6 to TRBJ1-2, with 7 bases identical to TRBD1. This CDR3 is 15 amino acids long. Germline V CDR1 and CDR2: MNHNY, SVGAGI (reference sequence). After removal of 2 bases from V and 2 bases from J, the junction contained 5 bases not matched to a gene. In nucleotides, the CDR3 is TGTGCCAGCAGTTACGGGGCGGGACAGAACTATGGCTACACCTTC. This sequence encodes CASSYGAGQNYGYTF.

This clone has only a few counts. CDR3 coding DNA: TGTGCCAGCAGTGAAGGGTCTCCAGTAGAGACCCAGTACTTC. This encodes CASSEGSPVETQYF. This chain joins TRBV2 and TRBJ2-5; D unclear. V was trimmed by 1 base and J by 4 bases, leaving 10 bases between them. Per the germline V gene, CDR1 is SNHLY and CDR2 is FYNNEI. The CDR3 runs to 14 residues.

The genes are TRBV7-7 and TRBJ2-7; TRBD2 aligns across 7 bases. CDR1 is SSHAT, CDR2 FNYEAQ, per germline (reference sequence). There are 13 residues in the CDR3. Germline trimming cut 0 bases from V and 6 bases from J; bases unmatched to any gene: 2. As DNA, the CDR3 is TGTGCCAGCAGCTTAGCAGGCGGGGGCGAGCAGTACTTC. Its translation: CASSLAGGGEQYF.

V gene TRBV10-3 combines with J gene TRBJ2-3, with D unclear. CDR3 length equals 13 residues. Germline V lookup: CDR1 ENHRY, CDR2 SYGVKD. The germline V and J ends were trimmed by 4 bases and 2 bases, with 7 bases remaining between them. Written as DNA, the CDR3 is TGTGCCATCAGTGCAGCTCACACAGATACGCAGTATTTT. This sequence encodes CAISAAHTDTQYF.

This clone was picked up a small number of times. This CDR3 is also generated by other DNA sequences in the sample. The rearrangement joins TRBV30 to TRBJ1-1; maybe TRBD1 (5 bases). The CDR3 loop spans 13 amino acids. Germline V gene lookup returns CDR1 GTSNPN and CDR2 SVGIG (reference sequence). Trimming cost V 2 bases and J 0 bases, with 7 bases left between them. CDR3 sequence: CAWSRGVNTEAFF. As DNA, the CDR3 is TGTGCCTGGAGTAGGGGAGTGAACACTGAAGCTTTCTTT.

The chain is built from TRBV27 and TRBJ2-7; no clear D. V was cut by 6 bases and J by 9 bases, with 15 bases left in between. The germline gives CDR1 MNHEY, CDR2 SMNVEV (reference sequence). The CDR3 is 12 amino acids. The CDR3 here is CASRSVGDGQYF. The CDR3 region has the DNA TGTGCCAGCAGATCAGTGGGCGACGGGCAGTACTTC.

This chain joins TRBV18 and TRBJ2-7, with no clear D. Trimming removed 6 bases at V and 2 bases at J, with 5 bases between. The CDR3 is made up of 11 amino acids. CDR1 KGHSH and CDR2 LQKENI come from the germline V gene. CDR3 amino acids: CASSDTYEQYF. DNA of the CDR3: TGTGCCAGCTCCGATACCTACGAGCAGTACTTC.

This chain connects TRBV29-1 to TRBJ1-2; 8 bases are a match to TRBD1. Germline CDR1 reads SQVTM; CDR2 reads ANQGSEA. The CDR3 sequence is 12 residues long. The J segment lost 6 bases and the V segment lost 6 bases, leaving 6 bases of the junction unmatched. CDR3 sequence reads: CSVDRTGNGYTF. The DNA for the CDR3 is TGCAGCGTCGACCGGACAGGGAATGGCTACACCTTC.

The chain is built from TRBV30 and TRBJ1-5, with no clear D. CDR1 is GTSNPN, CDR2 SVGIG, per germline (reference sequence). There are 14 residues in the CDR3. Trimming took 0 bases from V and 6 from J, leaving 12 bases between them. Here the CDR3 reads CAWSVKSNSQPQHF. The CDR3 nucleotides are TGTGCCTGGAGTGTAAAGTCGAATTCTCAGCCCCAGCATTTT.

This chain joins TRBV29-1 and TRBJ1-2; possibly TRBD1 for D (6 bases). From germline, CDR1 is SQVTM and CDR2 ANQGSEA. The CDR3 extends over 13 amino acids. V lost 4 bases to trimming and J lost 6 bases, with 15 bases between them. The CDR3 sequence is CSVVPLSGDGYTF. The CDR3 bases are TGCAGCGTTGTCCCCCTATCAGGGGATGGCTACACCTTC.

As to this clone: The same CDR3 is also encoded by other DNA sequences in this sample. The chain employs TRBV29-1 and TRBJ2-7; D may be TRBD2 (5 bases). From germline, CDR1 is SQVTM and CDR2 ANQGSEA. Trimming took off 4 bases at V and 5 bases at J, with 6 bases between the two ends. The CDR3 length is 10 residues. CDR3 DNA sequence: TGCAGCGTTGGGGGAGACGAGCAGTACTTC. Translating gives CSVGGDEQYF.

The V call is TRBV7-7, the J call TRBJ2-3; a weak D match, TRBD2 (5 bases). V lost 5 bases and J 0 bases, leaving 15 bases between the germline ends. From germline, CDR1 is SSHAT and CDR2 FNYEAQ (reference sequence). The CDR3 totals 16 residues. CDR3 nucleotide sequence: TGTGCCAGCAGCCCCGGGCTAAGCGGAAGCACAGATACGCAGTATTTT. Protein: CASSPGLSGSTDTQYF.

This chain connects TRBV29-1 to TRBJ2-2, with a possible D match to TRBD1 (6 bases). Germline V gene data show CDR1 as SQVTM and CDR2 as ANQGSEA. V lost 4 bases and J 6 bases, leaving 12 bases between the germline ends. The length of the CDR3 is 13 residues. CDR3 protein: CSVGITGSGELFF. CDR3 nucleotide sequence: TGCAGCGTTGGGATAACAGGGTCCGGGGAGCTGTTTTTT.

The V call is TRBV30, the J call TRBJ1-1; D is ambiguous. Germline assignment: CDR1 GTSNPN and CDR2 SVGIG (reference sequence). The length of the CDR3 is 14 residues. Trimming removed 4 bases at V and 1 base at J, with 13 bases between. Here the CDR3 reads CAWNTGLPNTEAFF. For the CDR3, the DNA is TGTGCCTGGAACACCGGACTGCCGAACACTGAAGCTTTCTTT.

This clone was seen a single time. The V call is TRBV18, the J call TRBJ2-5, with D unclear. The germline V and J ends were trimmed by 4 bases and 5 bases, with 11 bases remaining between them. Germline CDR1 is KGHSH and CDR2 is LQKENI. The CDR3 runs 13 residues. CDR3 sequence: CASSLDIRETQYF. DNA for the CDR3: TGTGCCAGCTCACTTGATATTCGGGAGACCCAGTACTTC.

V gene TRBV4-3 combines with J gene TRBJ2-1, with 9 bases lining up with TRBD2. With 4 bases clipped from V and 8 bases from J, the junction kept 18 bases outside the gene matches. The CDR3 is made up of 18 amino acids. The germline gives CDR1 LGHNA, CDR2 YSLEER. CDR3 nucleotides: TGCGCCAGCAGCCGAGTGGAAGCGGGGGGCCTACCCTCCGATGAGCAGTTCTTC. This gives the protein CASSRVEAGGLPSDEQFF.

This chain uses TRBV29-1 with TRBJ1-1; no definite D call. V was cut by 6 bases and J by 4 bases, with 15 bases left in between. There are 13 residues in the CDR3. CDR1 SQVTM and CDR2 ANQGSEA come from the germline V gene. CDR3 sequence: CSVAASRGTEAFF. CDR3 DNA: TGCAGCGTCGCCGCGAGCCGGGGCACTGAAGCTTTCTTT.

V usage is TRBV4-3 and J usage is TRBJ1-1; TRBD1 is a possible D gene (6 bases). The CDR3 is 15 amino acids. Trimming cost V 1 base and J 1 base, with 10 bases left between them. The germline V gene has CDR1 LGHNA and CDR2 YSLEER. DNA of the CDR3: TGCGCCAGCAGCCAAGTACAGGGAGGGAACACTGAAGCTTTCTTT. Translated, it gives CASSQVQGGNTEAFF.

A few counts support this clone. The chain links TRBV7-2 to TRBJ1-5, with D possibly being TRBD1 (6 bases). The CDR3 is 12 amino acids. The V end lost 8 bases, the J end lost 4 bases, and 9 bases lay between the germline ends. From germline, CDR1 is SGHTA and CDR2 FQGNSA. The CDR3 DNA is TGTGCCAGCTCACAGGGAAATCAGCCCCAGCATTTT. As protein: CASSQGNQPQHF.

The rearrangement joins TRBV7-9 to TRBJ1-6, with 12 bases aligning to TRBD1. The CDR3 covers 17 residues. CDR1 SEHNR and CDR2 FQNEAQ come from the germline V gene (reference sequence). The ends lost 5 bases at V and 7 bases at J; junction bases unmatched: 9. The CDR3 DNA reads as TGTGCCAGCAGCCCCGGGACAGGGGGCGCATTGAATTCACCCCTCCACTTT. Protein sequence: CASSPGTGGALNSPLHF.

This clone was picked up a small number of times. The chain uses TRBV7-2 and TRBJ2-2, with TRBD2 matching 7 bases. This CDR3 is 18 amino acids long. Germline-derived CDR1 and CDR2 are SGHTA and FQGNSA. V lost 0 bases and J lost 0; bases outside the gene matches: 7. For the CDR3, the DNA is TGTGCCAGCAGCTTAGCGCAGAAGAGCGGGACGAACACCGGGGAGCTGTTTTTT. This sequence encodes CASSLAQKSGTNTGELFF. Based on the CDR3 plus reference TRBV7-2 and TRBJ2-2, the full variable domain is GAGVSQSPSNKVTEKGKDVELRCDPISGHTALYWYRQSLGQGLEFLIYFQGNSAPDKSGLPSDRFSAERTGGSVSTLTIQRTQQEDSAVYLCASSLAQKSGTNTGELFFGEGSRLTVL.

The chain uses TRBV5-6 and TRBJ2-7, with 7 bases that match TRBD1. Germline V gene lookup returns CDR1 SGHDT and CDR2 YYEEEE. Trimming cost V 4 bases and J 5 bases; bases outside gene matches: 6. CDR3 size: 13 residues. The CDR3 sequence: CASSIDRVNEQYF. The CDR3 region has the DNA TGTGCCAGCAGCATCGACAGGGTGAACGAGCAGTACTTC.

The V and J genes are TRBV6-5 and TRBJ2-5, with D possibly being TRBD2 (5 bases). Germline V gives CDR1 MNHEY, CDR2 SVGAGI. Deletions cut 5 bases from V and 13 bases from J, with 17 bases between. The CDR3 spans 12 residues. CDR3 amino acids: CASSVLRGIGYF. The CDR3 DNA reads TGTGCCAGCAGTGTTCTACGAGGGATTGGGTACTTC.

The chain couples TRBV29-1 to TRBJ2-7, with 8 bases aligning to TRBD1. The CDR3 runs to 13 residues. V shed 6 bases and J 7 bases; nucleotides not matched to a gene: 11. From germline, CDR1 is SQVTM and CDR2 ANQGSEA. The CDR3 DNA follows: TGCAGCGTAAGAGGACAGGGTCGGGGGGAGCAGTACTTC. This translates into CSVRGQGRGEQYF.

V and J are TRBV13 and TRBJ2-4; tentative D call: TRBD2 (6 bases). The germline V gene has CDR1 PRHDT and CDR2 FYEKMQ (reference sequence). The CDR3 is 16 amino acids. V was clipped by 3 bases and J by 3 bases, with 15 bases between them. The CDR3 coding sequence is TGTGCCAGCAGCTTGGACGGGGCCGGGGGCAAAAACATTCAGTACTTC. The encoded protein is CASSLDGAGGKNIQYF.